The entry below gives a single TCR beta chain sequence along with its context. This record belongs to a study of blood T cell repertoires in COVID-19. The wider study: T cells, B-cell-depleted T cells, or PBMCs supplied cDNA or gDNA.

Original processing notes: Reference gene primer amplification gave estimated nucleated cell counts. Clones were read by immunoSEQ multiplex PCR, and TCRdb kept only the in-frame ones, dropping some. V and J calls and clone size are copied from that table; D and trimming were computed from the DNA. The sample shows 95,000 to 100,000 clones, roughly nine tenths of them seen only once. Germline values: CDR1 WNHNN, CDR2 SYGVQD (reference sequence). The CDR3 is made up of 19 amino acids. Trimming pared 7 bases from V and 0 bases from J, leaving 25 bases between. The chain couples TRBV10-1 to TRBJ1-5; unclear D gene. The TCR originated in a man aged 45-65 years with acute or convalescent COVID-19. Sequenced: peripheral blood. The CDR3 DNA reads TGCGCCAGCACTTTTGATTTACGAGCGGGAGGTCATAGCAATCAGCCCCAGCATTTT. This sequence encodes CASTFDLRAGGHSNQPQHF.